The 2 T cell receptor beta chains in this list originate from one sample, sequenced in a study of shared clonotypes between healthy human individuals. Naive CD8 cells, CD45RO-negative and positively selected for CCR7, excluded terminally differentiated effector memory CD45RA+ cells. Produced via immunoSEQ multiplex PCR; TCRdb's table is partial and in-frame only. Of approximately 590,000 clones in the sample, 95% were seen once. What was sequenced was naive CD8+ T cells sorted from blood. The source of these receptors is a woman between 25 and 40 years old in good health.

The chain has TRBV6-4 and TRBJ1-2, with D unresolved. The germline V and J ends were trimmed by 0 bases and 2 bases, with 7 bases remaining between them. Germline-derived CDR1 and CDR2 are MRHNA and SNTAGT. There are 14 residues in the CDR3. CDR3 in amino acids: CASSDSRRNYGYTF. CDR3 coding DNA: TGTGCCAGCAGTGACTCAAGGAGGAACTATGGCTACACCTTC.

This clone was counted a single time. The chain joins TRBV7-9 to TRBJ2-1, with D possibly TRBD2 on 5 matching bases. V was trimmed by 4 bases and J by 15 bases, leaving 13 bases between them. This CDR3 spans 11 amino acids. Per the germline V gene, CDR1 is SEHNR and CDR2 is FQNEAQ (reference sequence). This CDR3 is CASSSPSRGFF. In DNA form, the CDR3 reads TGTGCCAGCAGCTCGCCCTCTCGGGGGTTCTTC.